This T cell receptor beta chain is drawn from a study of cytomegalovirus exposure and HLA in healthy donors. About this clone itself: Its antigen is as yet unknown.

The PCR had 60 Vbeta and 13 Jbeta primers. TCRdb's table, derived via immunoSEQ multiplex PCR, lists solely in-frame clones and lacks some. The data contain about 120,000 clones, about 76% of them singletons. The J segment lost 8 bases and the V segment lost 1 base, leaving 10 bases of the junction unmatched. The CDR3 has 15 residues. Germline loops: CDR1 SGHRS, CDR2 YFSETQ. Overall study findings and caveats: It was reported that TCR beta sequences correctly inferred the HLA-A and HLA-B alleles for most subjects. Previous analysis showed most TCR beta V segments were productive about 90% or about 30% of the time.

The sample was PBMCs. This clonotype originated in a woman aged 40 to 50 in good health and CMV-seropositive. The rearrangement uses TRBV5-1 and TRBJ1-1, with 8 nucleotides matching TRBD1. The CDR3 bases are TGCGCCAGCAGCTTGACGTGGACAGGGAGTAAAGAAGCTTTCTTT. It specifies CASSLTWTGSKEAFF.